This T cell receptor (beta chain) was recovered during a study of identical twins. Worth noting for this clonotype: Its antigen is as yet unknown.

V was trimmed by 0 bases and J by 2 bases, leaving 14 bases between them. The CDR3 consists of 17 residues. Germline lookup yields CDR1 SGHDN and CDR2 FVKESK. A universal primer site arose from template switching, and cDNA bore unique molecular identifiers. TCRdb called the 5' RACE reads again in MiXCR, with one record for every CDR3 protein. This repertoire shows around 500,000 distinct CDR3 sequences, 12% to 15% found once; its top ten account for more than 0.5%. The study, taken as a whole, reports: Conclusions leaned on cross-sectional statistical analysis and did not track the same donors over time. Excess twin sharing in beta out-of-frame sequences was weaker. Researchers reported excess low generation probability among twin-shared out-of-frame alpha sequences.

These data were likewise used in another study, on yellow fever vaccine responses in identical twins.

The chain employs TRBV14 and TRBJ2-1, with TRBD1 as a possible D gene (6 bases). This clonotype was obtained from a woman aged 18-35 years in good health. Sequenced: CD4+ T cells sorted from blood. The CDR3 loop reads CASSQDHQGLPYNEQFF. CDR3 sequence (DNA): TGTGCCAGCAGCCAAGATCATCAGGGGCTTCCCTACAATGAGCAGTTCTTC.